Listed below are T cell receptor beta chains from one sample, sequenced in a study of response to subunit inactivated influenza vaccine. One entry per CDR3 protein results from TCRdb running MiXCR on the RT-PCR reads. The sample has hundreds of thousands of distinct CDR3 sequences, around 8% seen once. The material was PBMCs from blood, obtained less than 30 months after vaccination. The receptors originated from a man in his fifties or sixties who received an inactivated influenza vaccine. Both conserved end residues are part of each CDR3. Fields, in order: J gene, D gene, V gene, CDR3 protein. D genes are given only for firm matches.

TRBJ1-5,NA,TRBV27,CASSRAGGYNQPQHF
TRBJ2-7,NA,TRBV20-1,CSWERTGLHEQYF
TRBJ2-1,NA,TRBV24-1,CATSDSGAGYEQFF
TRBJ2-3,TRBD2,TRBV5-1,CASSWRGDYTDTQYF
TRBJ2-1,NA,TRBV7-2,CASSPTGTHEQFF
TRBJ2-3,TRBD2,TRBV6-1,CASSVTAGGPDTQYF
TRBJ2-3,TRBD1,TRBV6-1,CASSPWDRVSDTQYF
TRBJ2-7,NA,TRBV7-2,CASSLYWAVNYEQYF
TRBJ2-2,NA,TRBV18,CASSPRARGIRDTGELFF
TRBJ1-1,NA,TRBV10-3,CAISDSLLWGASTEAFF
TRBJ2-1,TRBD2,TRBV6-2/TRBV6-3,CASRGTSKNEQFF
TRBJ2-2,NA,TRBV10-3,CAISDNGMNTGELFF
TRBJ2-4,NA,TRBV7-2,CASSRTVKNIQYF
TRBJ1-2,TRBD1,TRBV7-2,CASTPTGILYGYTF
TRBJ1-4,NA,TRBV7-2,CASSFQGGNEKLFF
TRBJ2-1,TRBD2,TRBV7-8,CASSPLGSGGRNEQFF
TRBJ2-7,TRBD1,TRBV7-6,CASSLESWDRSTYEQYF
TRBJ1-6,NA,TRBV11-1,CASSSNLDSPLHF
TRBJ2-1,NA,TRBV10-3,CAISNQGASGEQFF
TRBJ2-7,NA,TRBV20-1,CSARAQLPPYEQYF
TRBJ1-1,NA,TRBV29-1,CSVGTGDTEAFF
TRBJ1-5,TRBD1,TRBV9,CASSATGGNQPQHF
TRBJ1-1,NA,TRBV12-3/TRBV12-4,CASSLRQLNTEAFF
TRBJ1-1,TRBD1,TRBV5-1,CASSVNRGFGEAFF
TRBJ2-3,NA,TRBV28,CASKSDTQYF
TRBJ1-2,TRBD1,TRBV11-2,CASSLVGTAVHYGYTF
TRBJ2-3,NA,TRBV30,CDWSVTGETDTQYF
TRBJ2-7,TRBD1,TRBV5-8,CASSLQGGGYEQYF
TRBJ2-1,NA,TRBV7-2,CASSLIVVSPEQFF
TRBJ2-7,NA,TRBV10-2,CASRGLERSSYEQYF
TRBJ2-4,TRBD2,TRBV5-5,CASSLVAGQNIQYF
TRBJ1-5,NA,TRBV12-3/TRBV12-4,CASSSTSFNQPQHF
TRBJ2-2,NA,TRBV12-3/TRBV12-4,CASSPQSARTGELFF
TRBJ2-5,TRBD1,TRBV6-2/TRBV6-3,CASSYLQGVLEETQYF
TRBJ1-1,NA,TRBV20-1,CSARDLDGWGAFF
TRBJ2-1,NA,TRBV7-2,CASSLAPRYNEQFF
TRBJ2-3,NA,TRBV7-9,CASSPISGAGRTDTQYF
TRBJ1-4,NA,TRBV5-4,CASSLGGTLEKSELFF
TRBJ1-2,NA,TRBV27,CASSLGVQGKRGYTF